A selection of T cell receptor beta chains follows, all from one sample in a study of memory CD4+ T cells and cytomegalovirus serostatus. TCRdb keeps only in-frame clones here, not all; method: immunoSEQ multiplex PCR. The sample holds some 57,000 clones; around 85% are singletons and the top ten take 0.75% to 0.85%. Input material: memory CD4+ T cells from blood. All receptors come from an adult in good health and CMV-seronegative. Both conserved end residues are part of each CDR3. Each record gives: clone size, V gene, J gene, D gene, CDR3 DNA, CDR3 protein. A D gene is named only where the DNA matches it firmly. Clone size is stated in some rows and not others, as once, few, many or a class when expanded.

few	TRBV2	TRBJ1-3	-	TGTGCCAGCAGCCCTACCGGGACTTCCTCTGGAAACACCATATATTTT	CASSPTGTSSGNTIYF
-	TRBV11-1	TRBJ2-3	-	TGTGCCAGCAGCTTAGATGGATCTAGCACAGATACGCAGTATTTT	CASSLDGSSTDTQYF
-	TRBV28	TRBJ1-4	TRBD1	TGTGCCAGCACGGACAGGGTTCGTGAAAAACTGTTTTTT	CASTDRVREKLFF
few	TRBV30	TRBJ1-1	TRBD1	TGTGCCTGGTCGTTAGGGACAGCGAACACTGAAGCTTTCTTT	CAWSLGTANTEAFF
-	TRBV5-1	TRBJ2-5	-	TGCGCCAGCAGCTTGGGGCGAGGGGCAATCGGAGAGACCCAGTACTTC	CASSLGRGAIGETQYF
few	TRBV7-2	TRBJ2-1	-	TGTGCCAGCAGCTTAGGCAGGGCGCGGGGCAATGAGCAGTTCTTC	CASSLGRARGNEQFF
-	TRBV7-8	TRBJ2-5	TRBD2	TGTGCCAGCAGATCTAGCGGGAACAGTGGGGAGACCCAGTACTTC	CASRSSGNSGETQYF
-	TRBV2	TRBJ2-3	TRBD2	TGTGCCAGCCGGGCTAGCGGGAGGGCAGATACGCAGTATTTT	CASRASGRADTQYF
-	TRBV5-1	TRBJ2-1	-	TGCGCCAGCAGCCAAAGGACGGGGACCAGCTCCTACAATGAGCAGTTCTTC	CASSQRTGTSSYNEQFF
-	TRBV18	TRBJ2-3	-	TGTGCCAGCTCACCAAACGGGGGCGCAGATACGCAGTATTTT	CASSPNGGADTQYF
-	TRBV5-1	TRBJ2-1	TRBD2	TGCGCCAGCAGCTTTGGGACTAGCGGGAGATACAATGAGCAGTTCTTC	CASSFGTSGRYNEQFF
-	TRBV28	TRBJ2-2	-	TGTGCCAGCAGTCCTACAGGGCCCGGGGAGCTGTTTTTT	CASSPTGPGELFF
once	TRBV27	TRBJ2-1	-	TGTGCCAGCAGTCCAGGGGCCAGTTACAATGAGCAGTTCTTC	CASSPGASYNEQFF
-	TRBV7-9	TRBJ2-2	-	TGTGCCAGCACTGCCGGCGGGGCCGGGGAGCTGTTTTTT	CASTAGGAGELFF
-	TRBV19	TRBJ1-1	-	TGTGCCAGTAGTATGGGGGTGATAACTGAAGCTTTCTTT	CASSMGVITEAFF
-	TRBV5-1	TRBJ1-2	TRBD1	TGCGCCAGCAGCTTGGAGGGACAGCGCTATGGCTACACCTTC	CASSLEGQRYGYTF
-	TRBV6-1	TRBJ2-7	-	TGTGCCAGAAAGTACGAGCAGTACTTC	CARKYEQYF
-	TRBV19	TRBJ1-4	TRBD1	TGTGCCAGTAGTACCAGGGACAGGTCAGGACTGTTTTTT	CASSTRDRSGLFF
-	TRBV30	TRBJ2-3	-	TGTGCCTGGAGGGTAGAGTCGAATCCGTATTTT	CAWRVESNPYF
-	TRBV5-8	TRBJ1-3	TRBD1	TGTGCCAGCAGCTTTGCAGGGGGAACTGGAAACACCATATATTTT	CASSFAGGTGNTIYF
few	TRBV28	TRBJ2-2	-	TGTGCCACCAGGGGCAGGGCGAACACCGGGGAGCTGTTTTTT	CATRGRANTGELFF
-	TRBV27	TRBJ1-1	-	TGTGCCAGCAGTTCCTCCGTACAGGCCGCTGAAGCTTTCTTT	CASSSSVQAAEAFF
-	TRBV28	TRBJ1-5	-	TGTGCCAGCAGTTTTTGGAATCAGCCCCAGCATTTT	CASSFWNQPQHF
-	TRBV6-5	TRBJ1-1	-	TGTGCCAGCAGCCACGCGGGGTCCATGAACACTGAAGCTTTCTTT	CASSHAGSMNTEAFF
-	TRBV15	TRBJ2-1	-	TGTGCCACCAGCAGAGGAGCAGGAAAAGGTCTAAGTGAGCAGTTCTTC	CATSRGAGKGLSEQFF
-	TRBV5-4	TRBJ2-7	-	TGTGCCAGCAGCTTGGGACACGGCTACGAGCAGTACTTC	CASSLGHGYEQYF
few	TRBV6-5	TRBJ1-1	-	TGTGCCAGCAGTTCAGAGGGCGGCACTGAAGCTTTCTTT	CASSSEGGTEAFF
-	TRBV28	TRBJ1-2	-	TGTGCCAGCAGTCGCACAGGGATTCGGGGCTACACCTTC	CASSRTGIRGYTF
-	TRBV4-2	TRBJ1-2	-	TGTGCCAGCAGCCAAGTTCCGGGTATCTATGGCTACACCTTC	CASSQVPGIYGYTF
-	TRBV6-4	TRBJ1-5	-	TGTGCCAGCAGTGACTCACACGGGCTGAATCAGCCCCAGCATTTT	CASSDSHGLNQPQHF
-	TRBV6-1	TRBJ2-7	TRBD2	TGTGCCAGCAGTGAAGCCTATCTAGCGGTCTACGAGCAGTACTTC	CASSEAYLAVYEQYF
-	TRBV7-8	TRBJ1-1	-	TGTGCCAGCAGCTTGTTTGGCGGCAGGGGCCCTGAAGCTTTCTTT	CASSLFGGRGPEAFF
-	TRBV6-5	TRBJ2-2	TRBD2	TGTGCCAGCAGTTACTCGCGGGGGTCCACCGGGGAGCTGTTTTTT	CASSYSRGSTGELFF
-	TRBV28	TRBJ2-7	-	TGTGCCAGCAGTTTATCCCTGTGGGAGCAGTACTTC	CASSLSLWEQYF
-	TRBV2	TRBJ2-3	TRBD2	TGTGCCAGCGGGCCGACTAGCGGAGGCACAGATACGCAGTATTTT	CASGPTSGGTDTQYF
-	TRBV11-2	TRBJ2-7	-	TGTGCCAGCAGCTTTCGACAGACCTACGAGCAGTACTTC	CASSFRQTYEQYF
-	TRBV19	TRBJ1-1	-	TGTGCCAGTAGTCATCAGGTTATGGAGGGATCTGAAGCTTTCTTT	CASSHQVMEGSEAFF
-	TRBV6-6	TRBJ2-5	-	TGTGCCAGCAGTTACAGGGATCCGAGGGAGACCCAGTACTTC	CASSYRDPRETQYF
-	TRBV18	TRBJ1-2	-	TGTGCCAGCTCACCGGAGGGGGAGAACTATGGCTACACCTTC	CASSPEGENYGYTF
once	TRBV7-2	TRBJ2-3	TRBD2	TGTGCCAGCAGCCTCCGTGGGACTAGCGCCACAGATACGCAGTATTTT	CASSLRGTSATDTQYF
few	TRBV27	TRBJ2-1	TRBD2	TGTGCCAGCAGTTTATCGATGAGCGGGAGTTCGAGGTTCTTC	CASSLSMSGSSRFF
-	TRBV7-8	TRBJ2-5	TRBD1	TGTGCCAGCAGCTTAGGCGGGACAGGGGAAGAGACCCAGTACTTC	CASSLGGTGEETQYF
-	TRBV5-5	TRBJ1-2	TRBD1	TGTGCCAGCAGCTTGGGGACAGGTGTCTATGGCTACACCTTC	CASSLGTGVYGYTF
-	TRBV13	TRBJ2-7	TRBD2	TGTGCCAGCAGCCCGTCGCGGGAGGGCATTTACGAGCAGTACTTC	CASSPSREGIYEQYF
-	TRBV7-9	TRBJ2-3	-	TGTGCCAGCAGCTTATACGCAGGGATGGGCACAGATACGCAGTATTTT	CASSLYAGMGTDTQYF
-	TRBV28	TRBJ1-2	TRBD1	TGTGCCAGCAGTTCCCCAGGGGGGGTAACTAACTATGGCTACACCTTC	CASSSPGGVTNYGYTF
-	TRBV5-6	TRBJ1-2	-	TGTGCCAGCAGCTTGGCAGGTGCCTCCTATGGCTACACCTTC	CASSLAGASYGYTF
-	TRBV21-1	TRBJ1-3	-	TGTGCCAGCAGCAAAAGGGTATCTGGAAACACCATATATTTT	CASSKRVSGNTIYF
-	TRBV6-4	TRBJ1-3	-	TGTGCCAATACAGGGTTGCGCTCTGGAAACACCATATATTTT	CANTGLRSGNTIYF
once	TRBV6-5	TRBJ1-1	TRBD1	TGTGCCAGCAGAGGACAGGGCGGTGTAGCTTTCTTT	CASRGQGGVAFF
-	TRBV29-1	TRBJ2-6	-	TGCAGCGTTGACCTCTCTGGGGCCAACGTCCTGACTTTC	CSVDLSGANVLTF